The T cell receptor beta chain described here comes from a study of blood T cell repertoires in COVID-19 (dated by TCRdb to about 2020). Background on the whole study: The collaborator samples originated in the United States, Italy and Spain and spanned the acute and convalescent phases of COVID-19. The prospective study material was composed of cDNA or gDNA derived from T cells, B-cell-depleted T cells, or PBMCs. The dataset comprised deeply sampled blood TCRbeta repertoires from subjects exposed to, actively infected with, or recovered from COVID-19. The repertoires were released in a freely available public database meant as a resource for research on the immune response to SARS-CoV-2. The samples were drawn from two sources: the first 160 participants of the ongoing ImmuneRACE study, and 950 to 1,500 subjects contributed by 6 global collaborators. Sample metadata almost always included a de-identified subject ID, COVID-19 status, age in years and sex. Where available, HLA class I and class II types were taken from metadata supplied by the sample provider and were not determined by assay-based typing.

Points the paper makes about the study in general: How much clinical and demographic metadata was included differed by source and by participant, and the metadata was provided uncurated.

Collaborating institutions collected whole blood in K2EDTA tubes following their own protocols. For TCRbeta analysis, collaborators shipped samples in one of three forms: frozen whole blood, isolated PBMCs, or DNA extracted from either of those sample types. TCRbeta CDR3 regions were amplified from genomic DNA using the immunoSEQ Assay, a bias-controlled multiplex PCR. Per the source publication's procedure: The number of nucleated cells in each sample was estimated by amplification of reference gene primers within the assay. To quantify the absolute abundance of each unique TCRbeta CDR3 rearrangement, sequence reads were collapsed and filtered. For each sample, productive Simpson clonality was calculated as the square root of Simpson's diversity index over productive rearrangements. TCRdb took over this immuneACCESS table, retaining in-frame rearrangements with V and J assigned. Such tables are incomplete; in checked studies, under half of the missing clones stem from an unresolved V gene, and the remainder is unexplained. For V, J and clone size, that table is used; D and trimming come from the DNA. In all, the sample holds some 49,000 clones, and 91% of those were seen once. The ten largest make up about 6.3% of the sample.

The V end gives up 1 base and the J end 10 bases, leaving 9 bases in the junction not matched to a gene. CDR3 length: 15 amino acids, cysteine to phenylalanine. The entry retains the CDR3 DNA only, 45 bases that are in frame from base 1. CDR1 and CDR2 are drawn from the germline V gene: MNHNS, SASEGT. Comments on this clone: There is no known antigen for this receptor. Base qualities were left out, and no much larger clone turns up one base away.

The sample was peripheral blood. This clonotype originated in a man aged 45 to 65 with active COVID-19. Recombination connected TRBV6-1 to TRBJ2-3; the junction holds 9 bases that match TRBD2. The CDR3 protein: CASSEEAGGPRAQYF. The nucleotide sequence reads as follows: TGTGCCAGCAGTGAAGAGGCGGGGGGGCCACGGGCGCAGTATTTT.